Given below is one T cell receptor (beta chain) in context. CD45RO-negative cells were positively selected for CCR7, leaving out terminally differentiated effector memory CD45RA+ cells. The data derive from a study of shared clonotypes between healthy human individuals. Whole-study context: Serving as donors were two women and three men, whose ages spanned 18 to 49.

V shed 6 bases, J shed 0 bases, and the junction held 4 bases outside the gene matches. This CDR3 comprises 16 residues. The germline V gene encodes CDR1 KGHSH and CDR2 LQKENI. Genomic DNA from each subset was divided evenly over several immunoSEQ plates. As originally analysed: With immunoSEQ giving junction-only sequences and no quality scores, filtering differed. TCRdb keeps only in-frame clones here, not all; method: immunoSEQ multiplex PCR. That table supplies the V and J calls and clone size; D and trimming were determined from the DNA. The table has fewer than 1 million clones, 96% seen once; the top ten hold around 0.21%.

The TCR sequence derives from a man aged 25-40 years in good health. The sequenced sample was naive CD8+ T cells sorted from blood. The V call is TRBV18, the J call TRBJ2-1, with 11 bases aligning to TRBD2. DNA for the CDR3: TGTGCCAGCTCCCTAACTAGCGGGAGCTCCTACAATGAGCAGTTCTTC. Amino acids: CASSLTSGSSYNEQFF.